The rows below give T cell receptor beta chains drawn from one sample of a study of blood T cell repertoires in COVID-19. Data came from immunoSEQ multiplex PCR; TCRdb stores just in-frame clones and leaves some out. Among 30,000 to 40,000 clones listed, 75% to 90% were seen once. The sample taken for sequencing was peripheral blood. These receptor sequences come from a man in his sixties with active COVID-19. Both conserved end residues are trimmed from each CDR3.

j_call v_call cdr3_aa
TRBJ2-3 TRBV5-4 ASSLDRAFDDTQY
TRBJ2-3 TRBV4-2 ASSHGKGTSGSPALGTQY
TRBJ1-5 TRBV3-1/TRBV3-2 ASSQGTGGEQPQH
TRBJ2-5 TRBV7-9 ASSYSGKETQY
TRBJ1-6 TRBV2 ASEGPGHSPNSPLH
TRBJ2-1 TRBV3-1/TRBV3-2 ASSRWTSGRANEQF
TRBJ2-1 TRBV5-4 ASSTSSGMGEQF
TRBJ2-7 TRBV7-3 ASSLGTGLEQY
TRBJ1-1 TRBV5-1 ASSFRGSTEAF
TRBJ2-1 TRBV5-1 ASSNEGQDRGNEQF
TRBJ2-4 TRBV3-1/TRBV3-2 ASSAFGRAPPIQY
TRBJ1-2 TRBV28 ASSSAGTGGKSGYT
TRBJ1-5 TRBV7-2 ASSGARDQPQH
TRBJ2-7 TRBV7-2 ASSLRGAGGLSTIEQY
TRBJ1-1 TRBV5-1 ASSLSTGTATEAF
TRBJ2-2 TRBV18 ASSPSGVRGELF
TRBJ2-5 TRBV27 ASSPGLEGAQETQY
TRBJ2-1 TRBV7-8 ASSLDAGLAGGDEQF
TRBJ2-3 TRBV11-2 ASSLGPAGDTQY
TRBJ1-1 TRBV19 ASSIGGGRTEAF
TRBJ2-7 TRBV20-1 SASQLAGVPYEQY
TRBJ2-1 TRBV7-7 ASSLGQGNYNEQF
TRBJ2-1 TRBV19 ASSPQERTKQF
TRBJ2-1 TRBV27 ASSAGGEQF
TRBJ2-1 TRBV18 ASSLYGGPYNEQF
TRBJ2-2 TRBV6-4 ASSYGLHTGELF
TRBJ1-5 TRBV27 ASSASGNNQPQH
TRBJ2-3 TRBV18 ASSPRAGVEGQY
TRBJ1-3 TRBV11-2 ASSKRGGGSGNTIY
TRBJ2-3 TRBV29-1 SVEEGANTDTQY
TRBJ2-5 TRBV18 ASSRSTVPQETQY
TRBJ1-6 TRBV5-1 ASSLAGGLGSPLH
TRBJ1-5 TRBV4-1 ASSRTDSNQPQH
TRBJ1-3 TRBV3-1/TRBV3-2 ASSQGQGALGNTIY
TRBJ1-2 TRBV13 ASSPTGTAYYGYT
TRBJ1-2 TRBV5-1 ASSLTGGGNYGYT
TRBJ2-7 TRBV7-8 ASSPQTSGSNEQY
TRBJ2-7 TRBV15 ATSRGRTIISYEQY
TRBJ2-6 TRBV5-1 ASSTRQGVPGANVLT
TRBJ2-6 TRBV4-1 ASSQTAPSGANVLT
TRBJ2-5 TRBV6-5 ASSSLAYETQY
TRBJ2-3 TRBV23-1 ASTHQDRGFRGGGTDTQY
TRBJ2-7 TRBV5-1 ASSLGRGGGAEQY
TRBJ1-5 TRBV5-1 ASSLEGDDYQPQH
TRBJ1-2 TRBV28 ASSLPGGWPPKIYGYT
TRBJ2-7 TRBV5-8 ASSGGTRDSQYEQY
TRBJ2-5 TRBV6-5 ASRPGTSRETQY
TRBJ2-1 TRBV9 ASSVGRGRDEQF
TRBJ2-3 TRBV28 ASGTTGGLRDTQY
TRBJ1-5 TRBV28 ASRGTHSMSQPQH
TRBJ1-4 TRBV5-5 ASSLTNPRTRTGREKLF
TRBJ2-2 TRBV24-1 ATSVQGWAGELF
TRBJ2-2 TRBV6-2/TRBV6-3 ASSAHSGRAPPGELF